This TCR beta chain was identified in a study of cytomegalovirus exposure and HLA in healthy donors. Primers: 60 Vbeta forward and 13 Jbeta reverse. Profiled with immunoSEQ multiplex PCR; TCRdb holds only in-frame clones, not every one. Here the sample spans more than 130,000 clones, around 72% being singletons. This clone was observed a handful of times. Its antigen is unknown. The J segment lost 0 bases and the V segment lost 4 bases, leaving 10 bases of the junction unmatched. Germline V gives CDR1 SGHRS, CDR2 YFSETQ. CDR3 size: 16 residues. Study-wide findings and caveats: Later analysis reportedly placed an Asian-associated ancestry cluster below the roughly 680-donor mean in N-insertions. Many donors carried some public TCRs, although rarity characterized most TCR sequences.

This receptor was taken from a human donor in good health. Specimen: PBMCs. The chain couples TRBV5-1 to TRBJ2-7, with 7 bases lining up with TRBD2. The CDR3 spells CASSPLPTGGSYEQYF. The CDR3 DNA follows: TGCGCCAGCAGCCCTCTCCCAACGGGGGGCTCCTACGAGCAGTACTTC.